The 14 T cell receptor beta chains presented below share a single source sample, sequenced in a study of T cell responses to AZD1222 COVID-19 vaccine. Sequencing was performed with immunoSEQ multiplex PCR; in TCRdb, only in-frame clones are kept and a portion is missing. Of some 170,000 clones in the sample, 85% to 95% were seen once. The source was peripheral blood, collected on day 0 of AZD1222 vaccination. Every receptor here comes from an adult in good health.

The chain employs TRBV11-2 and TRBJ1-6; D perhaps matches TRBD1 (6 bases). This CDR3 spans 16 amino acids. Germline V lookup: CDR1 SGHAT, CDR2 FQNNGV. V lost 0 bases to trimming and J lost 9 bases, with 15 bases between them. CDR3 amino acids: CASSLDQQGYGSPLHF. In DNA, the CDR3 is TGTGCCAGCAGCTTAGATCAACAGGGATATGGTTCACCCCTCCACTTT.

V usage is TRBV18 and J usage is TRBJ2-6, with unresolved D. Germline V CDR1 and CDR2: KGHSH, LQKENI. The CDR3 contains 14 residues. The V end was cut by 6 bases, the J end by 1 base, with 7 bases between. CDR3 DNA sequence: TGTGCCAGCTCCCAAGGTTCTGGGGCCAACGTCCTGACTTTC. It translates to CASSQGSGANVLTF.

This clone was seen just once. The rearrangement uses TRBV24-1 and TRBJ1-4, with D unresolved. This CDR3 is built from 11 residues. Trimming left V 4 bases short and J 11 bases short, with 7 bases between. In germline, CDR1 is KGHDR, CDR2 SFDVKD. CDR3 DNA: TGTGCCACCAGTGACAGTTCGAAACTGTTTTTT. Translation gives CATSDSSKLFF.

As concerns this clone: This sample includes further DNA sequences coding for the same CDR3. DNA for the CDR3: TGTGCCAGCTCACCCCGTTCCGACAATGAAAAACTGTTTTTT. It encodes CASSPRSDNEKLFF. The chain employs TRBV18 and TRBJ1-4; D gene unclear. This CDR3 is 14 amino acids long. CDR1 KGHSH and CDR2 LQKENI come from the germline V gene. V was cut by 3 bases and J by 5 bases, with 10 bases left in between.

The chain uses TRBV10-3 and TRBJ2-4; perhaps TRBD2 as D (7 bases). V shed 7 bases and J shed 3 bases, with 13 bases lying between them. The CDR3 has 14 amino acids. The germline V gene encodes CDR1 ENHRY and CDR2 SYGVKD. The CDR3 loop reads CAIKWRGHKNIQYF. The CDR3 nucleotides read TGTGCCATCAAATGGCGGGGGCACAAAAACATTCAGTACTTC.

The chain links TRBV6-1 to TRBJ2-3, with 11 bases that match TRBD1. Per the germline V gene, CDR1 is MNHNS and CDR2 is SASEGT. The CDR3 has 17 amino acids. V lost 2 bases, J lost 6 bases, and 10 bases stayed unmatched. CDR3 DNA: TGTGCCAGCAGTGAAAGGGACAGGGGGGGAAGCTTCGATACGCAGTATTTT. Residues: CASSERDRGGSFDTQYF.

The V and J genes are TRBV7-2 and TRBJ1-2; 7 bases are a match to TRBD1. The germline gives CDR1 SGHTA, CDR2 FQGNSA. This CDR3 contains 15 residues. V trimming: 4 bases; J trimming: 4 bases; junction bases outside the gene matches: 9. The CDR3 protein is CASSSGSRGPYGYTF. CDR3 DNA: TGTGCCAGCAGCTCCGGGTCAAGGGGGCCCTATGGCTACACCTTC.

V is TRBV15 and J is TRBJ2-5; TRBD1 matches at 8 bases. The CDR3 is made up of 16 amino acids. J gave up 5 bases and V 3 bases, and 11 bases lay outside the gene matches. Germline loops: CDR1 LNHNV, CDR2 YYDKDF (reference sequence). CDR3 bases: TGTGCCACCAGCAGTGAACCAGGGGGCGCCGGGGAGACCCAGTACTTC. As protein: CATSSEPGGAGETQYF.

Details on this clone: The same CDR3 arises from other DNA sequences in this sample as well. The chain recombines TRBV19 with TRBJ1-1; no definite D call. The CDR3 consists of 12 residues. The germline V gene encodes CDR1 LNHDA and CDR2 SQIVND (reference sequence). With 4 bases removed from V and 4 bases from J, the gap between germline ends came to 7 bases. CDR3 sequence (DNA): TGTGCCAGTAGTACTCTGTTCACTGAAGCTTTCTTT. Translated, it gives CASSTLFTEAFF.

The chain recombines TRBV7-8 with TRBJ1-1, with 7 bases fitting TRBD1. The CDR3 extends over 17 amino acids. J gave up 1 base and V 1 base, and 9 bases lay outside the gene matches. Germline CDR1 reads SGHVS; CDR2 reads FQNEAQ. CDR3 protein: CASSLVTGPEGNTEAFF. The CDR3 bases are TGTGCCAGCAGCTTAGTGACAGGGCCCGAGGGGAACACTGAAGCTTTCTTT.

J is TRBJ1-2 and V is TRBV15; D is uncertain. Per the germline V gene, CDR1 is LNHNV and CDR2 is YYDKDF (reference sequence). This CDR3 has 13 amino acids. Trimming shortened V by 0 bases and J by 5 bases, and 7 bases separated the two germline ends. CDR3 sequence: CATSRDYKYGYTF. CDR3 in DNA: TGTGCCACCAGCAGAGATTACAAGTATGGCTACACCTTC.

This chain links TRBV5-4 with TRBJ2-5; D is uncertain. V lost 1 base, J lost 5 bases, and 3 bases lay in between. Germline CDR1 reads SGHNT; CDR2 reads YYREEE (reference sequence). This CDR3 comprises 11 residues. The CDR3 region is CASSLKETQYF. The CDR3 bases are TGTGCCAGCAGCTTGAAGGAGACCCAGTACTTC.

This clone was recorded a few times. The CDR3 reads CASSEVTGNYGYTF. The CDR3 DNA follows: TGTGCCAGCAGTGAAGTCACCGGTAACTATGGCTACACCTTC. This rearrangement joins TRBV2 to TRBJ1-2; D is unclear. Germline V gives CDR1 SNHLY, CDR2 FYNNEI. The CDR3 loop spans 14 amino acids. Between the trimmed V and J ends, which lost 1 base and 1 base, there was a span of 7 bases.

Here the CDR3 reads CASSYRRQGALGQYF. CDR3 coding DNA: TGTGCCAGCAGTTACCGAAGGCAGGGGGCGCTCGGGCAGTACTTC. The rearrangement uses TRBV6-5 and TRBJ2-7; TRBD1 aligns across 8 bases. The length of the CDR3 is 15 residues. The trim removed 2 bases at V and 9 bases at J, leaving 12 bases unmatched. Germline CDR1 reads MNHEY; CDR2 reads SVGAGI.